A single sample gave rise to the 6 T cell receptor beta chains below, sequenced in a study of shared clonotypes between healthy human individuals. Data came from immunoSEQ multiplex PCR; TCRdb stores just in-frame clones and leaves some out. This table holds 650,000 to 750,000 clones, more than 70% found once. The specimen was memory CD4+ T cells sorted from blood. Described subset: CD45RA-negative fraction. The origin of the receptors is a woman in her twenties or thirties in good health.

The rearrangement uses TRBV5-4 and TRBJ2-4; D is possibly TRBD1 or TRBD2 (6 bases each). V dropped 3 bases and J dropped 6 bases, with 16 bases sitting between them. The CDR3 totals 15 residues. Germline V gene lookup returns CDR1 SGHNT and CDR2 YYREEE (reference sequence). The CDR3 spells CASSSQGGGTNIQYF. Here the CDR3 DNA reads TGTGCCAGCAGCTCACAGGGAGGAGGGACAAACATTCAGTACTTC.

The chain has TRBV20-1 and TRBJ2-3; D is uncertain. CDR1 is DFQATT, CDR2 SNEGSKA, per germline (reference sequence). The CDR3 runs to 10 residues. The V gene lost 5 bases and the J gene lost 5 bases, with 5 bases spanning the gap. DNA of the CDR3: TGCAGTGCTGTTAAAGATACGCAGTATTTT. Protein sequence: CSAVKDTQYF.

The genes are TRBV7-8 and TRBJ1-4; D is unresolved. The CDR3 spans 15 residues. The germline CDR1 and CDR2 sequences are SGHVS and FQNEAQ. Trimming took off 6 bases at V and 4 bases at J, with 15 bases between the two ends. The CDR3 protein is CASRKTTQFNEKLFF. The DNA of the CDR3 is TGTGCCAGCAGGAAAACGACGCAGTTTAATGAAAAACTGTTTTTT.

This clone was seen more than once but under ten times. This chain links TRBV18 with TRBJ2-7; the D is unclear. Trimming shortened V by 1 base and J by 2 bases, and 9 bases separated the two germline ends. Per the germline V gene, CDR1 is KGHSH and CDR2 is LQKENI. The length of the CDR3 is 14 residues. The CDR3 loop reads CASSPQEPAYEQYF. The CDR3 DNA is TGTGCCAGCTCACCACAGGAACCCGCCTACGAGCAGTACTTC.

This chain joins TRBV27 and TRBJ2-4; unclear D gene. V lost 5 bases and J 0 bases, leaving 5 bases between the germline ends. The germline gives CDR1 MNHEY, CDR2 SMNVEV (reference sequence). CDR3 length: 13 residues. CDR3 nucleotide sequence: TGTGCCAGCAGTACAGAAGCCAAAAACATTCAGTACTTC. This encodes CASSTEAKNIQYF.

This clone appeared many times. The chain joins TRBV7-2 to TRBJ2-3; no clear D. Germline values: CDR1 SGHTA, CDR2 FQGNSA. This CDR3 is built from 13 residues. V shed 4 bases and J shed 0 bases, with 5 bases lying between them. CDR3 loop: CASSYDSTDTQYF. CDR3 bases: TGTGCCAGCAGCTACGACAGCACAGATACGCAGTATTTT.